This T cell receptor (beta chain) originates from a study of cytomegalovirus exposure and HLA in healthy donors. General observations from the study: The study labeled approximately 150 TCR beta chains cytomegalovirus-associated.

V trimming: 6 bases; J trimming: 2 bases; junction bases outside the gene matches: 7. The CDR3 extends over 15 amino acids. CDR1 is SNHLY, CDR2 FYNNEI, per germline. Notes on this clone: Its antigen is unidentified.

The primer mix had 60 Vbeta and 13 Jbeta primers. Sequencing was performed with immunoSEQ multiplex PCR; in TCRdb, only in-frame clones are kept and a portion is missing. The repertoire has 150,000 or so clones, 60% to 85% of them found once; the top ten carry about 1.4%. The TCR originated in a woman in her 30s in good health and CMV-seronegative. This chain uses TRBV2 with TRBJ1-5, with 7 bases identical to TRBD1. Sample: PBMCs. The CDR3 nucleotides are TGTGCCAGCAGCGGGGACAGACAAGGCAATCAGCCCCAGCATTTT. Its protein is CASSGDRQGNQPQHF. The full variable domain, its missing parts supplied by reference TRBV2 and TRBJ1-5, is EPEVTQTPSHQVTQMGQEVILRCVPISNHLYFYWYRQILGQKVEFLVSFYNNEISEKSEIFDDQFSVERPDGSNFTLKIRSTKLEDSAMYFCASSGDRQGNQPQHFGDGTRLSIL.